The T cell receptor beta chain under discussion was sequenced for a study of shared clonotypes between healthy human individuals. Study in general: For every donor, three CD4 naive, three CD4 memory, two CD8 naive and one CD8 memory plates were used.

Sorted-subset replicate PCR reactions contained about 200 ng DNA, corresponding to tens of thousands of T cell genomes. Only in-frame clones appear in the TCRdb table, and some are missing; sequencing was by immunoSEQ multiplex PCR. The sample yields 550,000 to 600,000 clones, 98% seen once. Note on this clone: Its antigen is still unknown.

Terminally differentiated effector memory CD45RA+ cells were excluded by CCR7 positive selection of CD45RO-negative cells. Study-wide points: The study sampled only blood, and tissue repertoires likely differ. Measured sharing among donors was expected to vary with sequencing depth.

The origin of this receptor is a man in his thirties or forties in good health. The specimen sequenced was naive CD8+ T cells sorted from blood.

The CDR3 DNA is TGTGCCAGCAGTCCCCGTTCTAGCGGGAGTAGATTCAGGATTCACGAGCAGTACTTC. Translated: CASSPRSSGSRFRIHEQYF. This chain joins TRBV28 and TRBJ2-7; 10 bases fit TRBD2. The junction had 21 bases not matched to a gene; V was cut back by 5 bases and J by 5 bases. The germline V gene encodes CDR1 MDHEN and CDR2 SYDVKM. CDR3 length equals 19 residues.